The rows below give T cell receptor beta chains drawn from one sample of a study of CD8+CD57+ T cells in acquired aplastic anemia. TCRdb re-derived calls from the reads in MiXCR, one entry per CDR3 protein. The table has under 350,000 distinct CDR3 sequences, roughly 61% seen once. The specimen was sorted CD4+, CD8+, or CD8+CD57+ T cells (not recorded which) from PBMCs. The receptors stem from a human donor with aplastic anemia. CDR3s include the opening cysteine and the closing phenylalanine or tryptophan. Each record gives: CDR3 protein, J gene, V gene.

CDR3 protein: CSAKRGHTGELFF
J gene: TRBJ2-2
V gene: TRBV20-1

CDR3 protein: CASSFKQGIRAFF
J gene: TRBJ1-1
V gene: TRBV7-9

CDR3 protein: CATSGAGGGNQPQHF
J gene: TRBJ1-5
V gene: TRBV24-1

CDR3 protein: CSARDPKTGSYEQYF
J gene: TRBJ2-7
V gene: TRBV20-1

CDR3 protein: CASSLSGRKQETQYF
J gene: TRBJ2-5
V gene: TRBV7-8

CDR3 protein: CASSEFRDTDTQYF
J gene: TRBJ2-3
V gene: TRBV25-1

CDR3 protein: CASSLGGQGRRETQYF
J gene: TRBJ2-5
V gene: TRBV7-2

CDR3 protein: CSAGDIFYEQYF
J gene: TRBJ2-7
V gene: TRBV20-1

CDR3 protein: CATGVMDRRWGVKYEQYF
J gene: TRBJ2-7
V gene: TRBV2

CDR3 protein: CASGSSFSGGIIYNEQFF
J gene: TRBJ2-1
V gene: TRBV12-5

CDR3 protein: CASSPGTGSMNTEAFF
J gene: TRBJ1-1
V gene: TRBV6-6

CDR3 protein: CASSVSTDTQYF
J gene: TRBJ2-3
V gene: TRBV18

CDR3 protein: CASSIRPRGGETQYF
J gene: TRBJ2-5
V gene: TRBV5-1

CDR3 protein: CASRVSDGTMEQFF
J gene: TRBJ2-1
V gene: TRBV9

CDR3 protein: CASSPFNGAHLGYTF
J gene: TRBJ1-2
V gene: TRBV5-6

CDR3 protein: CASSVLTSGGGEQFF
J gene: TRBJ2-1
V gene: TRBV19

CDR3 protein: CASSLAIGGYTF
J gene: TRBJ1-2
V gene: TRBV7-8